This TCR beta chain came from a study of OX40 agonist ivuxolimab in advanced cancers. Study-wide results and limits: In general, CD8+ T cells held more expanded clones than CD4+ did, on average.

Per the germline V gene, CDR1 is SQVTM and CDR2 is ANQGSEA. The CDR3 contains 11 residues. V was clipped by 5 bases and J by 4 bases, with 6 bases between them. Assay: immunoSEQ multiplex PCR; the TCRdb copy retains only in-frame clones and omits some. There are some 31,000 clones in the sample; about 89% occur only once, and roughly a tenth lies in the top ten. A few counts support this clone. What it recognizes is unknown. Source: CD4+ or CD8+ T cells sorted from blood, taken in a trial of the OX40 agonist ivuxolimab. This sequence originates from an adult with an advanced solid tumor such as melanoma, head and neck, liver or kidney cancer. The gene calls are TRBV29-1 and TRBJ2-1; D gene unclear. Written as DNA, the CDR3 is TGCAGCGTTCCGGCATACAATGAGCAGTTCTTC. Translated: CSVPAYNEQFF.